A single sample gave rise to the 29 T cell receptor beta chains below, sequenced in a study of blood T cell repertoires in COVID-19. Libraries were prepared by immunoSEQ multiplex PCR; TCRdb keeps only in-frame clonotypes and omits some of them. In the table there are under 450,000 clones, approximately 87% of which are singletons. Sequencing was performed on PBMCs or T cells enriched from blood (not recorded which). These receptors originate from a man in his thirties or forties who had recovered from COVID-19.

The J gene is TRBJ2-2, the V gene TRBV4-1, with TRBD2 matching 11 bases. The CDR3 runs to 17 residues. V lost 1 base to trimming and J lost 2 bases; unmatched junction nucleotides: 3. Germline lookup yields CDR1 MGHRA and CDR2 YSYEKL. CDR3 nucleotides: TGCGCCAGCAGCCAAGTGGGACTAGCGGACAACACCGGGGAGCTGTTTTTT. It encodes CASSQVGLADNTGELFF.

DNA for the CDR3: TGCGCCAGCACAAACCGAGGGGGGAACACTGAAGCTTTCTTT. Amino acid sequence: CASTNRGGNTEAFF. The rearrangement uses TRBV5-1 and TRBJ1-1; weak D call: TRBD1 (6 bases). The CDR3 is made up of 14 amino acids. V was pared by 6 bases and J by 1 base, with 13 bases between. Looked up from germline, CDR1 is SGHRS and CDR2 is YFSETQ. Combining the CDR3 with reference TRBV5-1 and TRBJ1-1 gives the whole variable domain KAGVTQTPRYLIKTRGQQVTLSCSPISGHRSVSWYQQTPGQGLQFLFEYFSETQRNKGNFPGRFSGRQFSNSRSEMNVSTLELGDSALYLCASTNRGGNTEAFFGQGTRLTVV.

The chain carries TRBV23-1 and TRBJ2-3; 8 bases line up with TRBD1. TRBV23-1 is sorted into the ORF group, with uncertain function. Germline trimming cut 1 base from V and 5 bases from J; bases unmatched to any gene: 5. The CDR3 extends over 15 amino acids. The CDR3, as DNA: TGCGCCAGCAGTCAATTTTTTGGACAGGGAGATACGCAGTATTTT. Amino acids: CASSQFFGQGDTQYF.

CDR3 DNA sequence: TGCGCCAGCAGCCAAGATACGGGACAGGGAGTTCCACCCCTCCACTTT. Its protein is CASSQDTGQGVPPLHF. The rearrangement links TRBV4-3 to TRBJ1-6, with TRBD1 matching 9 bases. The CDR3 is 16 amino acids. Germline values: CDR1 LGHNA, CDR2 YSLEER. After removal of 0 bases from V and 11 bases from J, the junction contained 8 bases not matched to a gene.

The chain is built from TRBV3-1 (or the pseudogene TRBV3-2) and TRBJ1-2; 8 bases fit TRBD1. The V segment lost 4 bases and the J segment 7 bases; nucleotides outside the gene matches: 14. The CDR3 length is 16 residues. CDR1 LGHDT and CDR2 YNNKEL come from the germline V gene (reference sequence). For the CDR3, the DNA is TGTGCCAGCAGCCCACTCCGAACAGGGGGGATGATTGGCTACACCTTC. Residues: CASSPLRTGGMIGYTF.

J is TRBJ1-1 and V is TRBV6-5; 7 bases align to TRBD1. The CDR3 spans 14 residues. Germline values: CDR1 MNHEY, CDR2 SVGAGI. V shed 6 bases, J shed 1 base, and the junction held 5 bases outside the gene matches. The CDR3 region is CASRPGTANTEAFF. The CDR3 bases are TGTGCCAGCAGACCCGGGACAGCGAACACTGAAGCTTTCTTT.

The DNA for the CDR3 is TGTGCCAGCGGCCGGGACAGGGTGCCAGATACGCAGTATTTT. It encodes CASGRDRVPDTQYF. V and J are TRBV2 and TRBJ2-3; 9 bases agree with TRBD1. With V trimmed by 8 bases and J by 4 bases, 7 bases remained unmatched. Germline V gives CDR1 SNHLY, CDR2 FYNNEI. The CDR3 has 14 residues.

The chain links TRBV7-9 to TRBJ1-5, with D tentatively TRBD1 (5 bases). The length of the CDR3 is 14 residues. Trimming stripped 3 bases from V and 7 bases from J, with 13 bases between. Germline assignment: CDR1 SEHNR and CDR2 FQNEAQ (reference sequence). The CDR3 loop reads CASSFPGVQQPQHF. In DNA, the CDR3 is TGTGCCAGCAGCTTTCCGGGGGTGCAACAGCCCCAGCATTTT. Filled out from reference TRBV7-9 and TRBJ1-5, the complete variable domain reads DTGVSQNPRHKITKRGQNVTFRCDPISEHNRLYWYRQTLGQGPEFLTYFQNEAQLEKSRLLSDRFSAERPKGSFSTLEIQRTEQGDSAMYLCASSFPGVQQPQHFGDGTRLSIL.

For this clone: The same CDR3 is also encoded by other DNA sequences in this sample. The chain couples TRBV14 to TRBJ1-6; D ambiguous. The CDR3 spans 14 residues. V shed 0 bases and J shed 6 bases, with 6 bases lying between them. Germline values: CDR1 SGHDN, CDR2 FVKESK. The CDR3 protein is CASSQESVNSPLHF. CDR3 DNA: TGTGCCAGCAGCCAAGAAAGCGTTAATTCACCCCTCCACTTT.

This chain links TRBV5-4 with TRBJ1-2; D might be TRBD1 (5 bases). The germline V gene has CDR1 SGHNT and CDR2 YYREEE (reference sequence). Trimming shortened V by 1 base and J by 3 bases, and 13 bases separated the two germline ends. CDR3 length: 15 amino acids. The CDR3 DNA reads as TGTGCCAGCAGCTTGTCAGGGTCGGTCGACTATGGCTACACCTTC. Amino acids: CASSLSGSVDYGYTF.

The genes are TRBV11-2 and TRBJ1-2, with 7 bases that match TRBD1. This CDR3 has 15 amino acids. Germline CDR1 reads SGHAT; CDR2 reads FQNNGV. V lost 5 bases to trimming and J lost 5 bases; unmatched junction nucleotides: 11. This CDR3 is CASSISRQGFYGYTF. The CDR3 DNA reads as TGTGCCAGCAGCATTTCGAGACAGGGATTTTATGGCTACACCTTC.

CDR3 sequence (DNA): TGTGCCAGCAGGGAACCCTACAAGGGGTGGGATCTTACTGCTGACCACGGGGAGCTGTTTTTT. This gives the protein CASREPYKGWDLTADHGELFF. This chain joins TRBV27 and TRBJ2-2, with D tentatively TRBD1 (5 bases). The CDR3 is 21 amino acids. CDR1 and CDR2 from the germline V gene are MNHEY and SMNVEV (reference sequence). With 6 bases removed from V and 7 bases from J, the gap between germline ends came to 36 bases.

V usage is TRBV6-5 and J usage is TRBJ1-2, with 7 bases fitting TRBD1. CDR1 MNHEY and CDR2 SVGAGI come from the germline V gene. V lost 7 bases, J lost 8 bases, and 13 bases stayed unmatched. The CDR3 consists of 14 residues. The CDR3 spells CASTKDDRVGGYTF. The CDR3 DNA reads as TGTGCCAGCACTAAGGATGACAGGGTGGGGGGCTACACCTTC.

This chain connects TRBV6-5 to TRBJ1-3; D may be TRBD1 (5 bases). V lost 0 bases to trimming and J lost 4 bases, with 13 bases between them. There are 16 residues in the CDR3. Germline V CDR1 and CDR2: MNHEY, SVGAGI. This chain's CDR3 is CASSYSGPGRGNTIYF. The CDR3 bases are TGTGCCAGCAGTTACTCGGGGCCGGGGAGGGGAAACACCATATATTTT.

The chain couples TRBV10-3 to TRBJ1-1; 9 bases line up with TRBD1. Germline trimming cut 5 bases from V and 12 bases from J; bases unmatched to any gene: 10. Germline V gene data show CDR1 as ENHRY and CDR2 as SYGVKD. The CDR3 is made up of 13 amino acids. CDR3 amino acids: CAISTGDRVGPFF. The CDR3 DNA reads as TGTGCCATCAGTACCGGGGACAGGGTCGGGCCTTTCTTT.

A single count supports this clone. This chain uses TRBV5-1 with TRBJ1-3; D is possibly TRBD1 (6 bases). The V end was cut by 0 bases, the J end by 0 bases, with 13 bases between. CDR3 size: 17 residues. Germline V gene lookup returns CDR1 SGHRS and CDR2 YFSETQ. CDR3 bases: TGCGCCAGCAGCTTGGCCGGGACACTGAGCTCTGGAAACACCATATATTTT. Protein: CASSLAGTLSSGNTIYF. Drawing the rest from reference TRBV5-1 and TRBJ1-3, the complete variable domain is KAGVTQTPRYLIKTRGQQVTLSCSPISGHRSVSWYQQTPGQGLQFLFEYFSETQRNKGNFPGRFSGRQFSNSRSEMNVSTLELGDSALYLCASSLAGTLSSGNTIYFGEGSWLTVV.

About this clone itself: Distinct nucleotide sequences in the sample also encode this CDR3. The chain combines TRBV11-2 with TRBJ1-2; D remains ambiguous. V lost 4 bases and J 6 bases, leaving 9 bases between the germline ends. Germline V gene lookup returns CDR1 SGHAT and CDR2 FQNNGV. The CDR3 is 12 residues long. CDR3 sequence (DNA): TGTGCCAGCAGCTGGACTGGGGATGGCTACACCTTC. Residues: CASSWTGDGYTF.

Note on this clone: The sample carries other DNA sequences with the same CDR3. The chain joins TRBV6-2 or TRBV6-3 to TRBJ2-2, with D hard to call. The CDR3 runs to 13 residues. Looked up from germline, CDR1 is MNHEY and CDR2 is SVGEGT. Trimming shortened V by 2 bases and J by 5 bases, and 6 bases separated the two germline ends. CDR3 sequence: CASSYARTGELFF. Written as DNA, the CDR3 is TGTGCCAGCAGTTACGCTAGGACCGGGGAGCTGTTTTTT.

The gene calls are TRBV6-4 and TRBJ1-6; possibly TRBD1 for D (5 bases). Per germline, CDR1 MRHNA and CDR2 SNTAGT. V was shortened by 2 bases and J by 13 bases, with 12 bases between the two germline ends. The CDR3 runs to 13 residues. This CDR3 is CASSDQAGGPLHF. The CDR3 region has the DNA TGTGCCAGCAGTGACCAGGCCGGGGGGCCCCTCCACTTT.

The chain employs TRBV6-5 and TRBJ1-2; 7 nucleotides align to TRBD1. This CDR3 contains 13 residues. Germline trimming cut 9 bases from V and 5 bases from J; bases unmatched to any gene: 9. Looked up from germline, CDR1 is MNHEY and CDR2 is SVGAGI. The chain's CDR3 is CASTGTDAYGYTF. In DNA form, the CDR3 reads TGTGCCAGTACCGGGACAGACGCTTATGGCTACACCTTC.

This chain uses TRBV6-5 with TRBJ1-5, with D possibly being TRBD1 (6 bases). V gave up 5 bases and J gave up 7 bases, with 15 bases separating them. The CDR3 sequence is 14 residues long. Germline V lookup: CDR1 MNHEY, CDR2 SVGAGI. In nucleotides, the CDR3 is TGTGCCAGCAGTCTTCAGACAGGACAACAGCCCCAGCATTTT. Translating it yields CASSLQTGQQPQHF.

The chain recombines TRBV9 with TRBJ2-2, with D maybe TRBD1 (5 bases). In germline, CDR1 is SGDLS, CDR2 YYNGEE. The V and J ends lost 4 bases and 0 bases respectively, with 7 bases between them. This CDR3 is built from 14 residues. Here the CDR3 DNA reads TGTGCCAGCAGCAAGGGGTCGAACACCGGGGAGCTGTTTTTT. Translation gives CASSKGSNTGELFF.

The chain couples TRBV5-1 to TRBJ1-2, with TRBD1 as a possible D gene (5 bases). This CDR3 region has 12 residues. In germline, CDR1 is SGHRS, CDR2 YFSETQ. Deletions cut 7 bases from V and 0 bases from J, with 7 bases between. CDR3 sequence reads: CASGHTNYGYTF. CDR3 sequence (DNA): TGCGCCAGCGGACATACTAACTATGGCTACACCTTC.

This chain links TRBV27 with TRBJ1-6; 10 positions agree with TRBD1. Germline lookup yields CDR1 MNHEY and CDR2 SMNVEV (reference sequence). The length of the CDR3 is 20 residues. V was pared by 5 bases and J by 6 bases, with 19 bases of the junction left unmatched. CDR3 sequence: CASSVGLRDRGKRGNSPLHF. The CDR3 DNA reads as TGTGCCAGCAGTGTCGGCCTCCGGGACAGGGGAAAAAGGGGTAATTCACCCCTCCACTTT.

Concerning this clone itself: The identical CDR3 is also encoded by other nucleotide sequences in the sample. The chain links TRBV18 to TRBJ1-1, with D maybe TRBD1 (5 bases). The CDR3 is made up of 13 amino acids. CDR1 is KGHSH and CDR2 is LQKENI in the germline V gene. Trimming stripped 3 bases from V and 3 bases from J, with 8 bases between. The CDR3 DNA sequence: TGTGCCAGCTCACCCCTACAGGACACTGAAGCTTTCTTT. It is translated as CASSPLQDTEAFF. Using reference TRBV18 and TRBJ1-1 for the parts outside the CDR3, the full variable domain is NAGVMQNPRHLVRRRGQEARLRCSPMKGHSHVYWYRQLPEEGLKFMVYLQKENIIDESGMPKERFSAEFPKEGPSILRIQQVVRGDSAAYFCASSPLQDTEAFFGQGTRLTVV.

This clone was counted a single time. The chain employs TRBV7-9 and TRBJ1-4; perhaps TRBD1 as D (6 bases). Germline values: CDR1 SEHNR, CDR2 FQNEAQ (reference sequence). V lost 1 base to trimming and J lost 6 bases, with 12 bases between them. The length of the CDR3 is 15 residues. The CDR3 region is CASSLVGGVDEKLFF. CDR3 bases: TGTGCCAGCAGCTTAGTAGGGGGAGTAGATGAAAAACTGTTTTTT. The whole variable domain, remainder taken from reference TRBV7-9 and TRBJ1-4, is DTGVSQNPRHKITKRGQNVTFRCDPISEHNRLYWYRQTLGQGPEFLTYFQNEAQLEKSRLLSDRFSAERPKGSFSTLEIQRTEQGDSAMYLCASSLVGGVDEKLFFGSGTQLSVL.

CDR3 sequence reads: CASAGAANTQYF. The CDR3 DNA reads as TGTGCCAGCGCGGGGGCTGCGAATACGCAGTATTTT. The V and J genes are TRBV6-5 and TRBJ2-3; D may be TRBD2 (7 bases). V lost 8 bases to trimming and J lost 7 bases, with 13 bases between them. This CDR3 is built from 12 residues. CDR1 and CDR2 (germline): MNHEY, SVGAGI.

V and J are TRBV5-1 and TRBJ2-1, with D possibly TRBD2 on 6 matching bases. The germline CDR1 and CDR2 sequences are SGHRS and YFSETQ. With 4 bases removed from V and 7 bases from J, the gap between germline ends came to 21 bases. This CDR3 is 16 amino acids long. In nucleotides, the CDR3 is TGCGCCAGCAGCATCCCCGGGGGAATAGGGAATAATGAGCAGTTCTTC. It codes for CASSIPGGIGNNEQFF.

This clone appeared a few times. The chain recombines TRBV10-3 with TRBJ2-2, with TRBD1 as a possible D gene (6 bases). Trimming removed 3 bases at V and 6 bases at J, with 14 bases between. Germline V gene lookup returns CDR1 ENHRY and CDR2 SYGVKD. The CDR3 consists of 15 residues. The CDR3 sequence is CAISDRQGLAGELFF. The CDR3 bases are TGTGCCATCAGTGATAGGCAGGGGTTAGCCGGGGAGCTGTTTTTT.